The clone carrying this T cell receptor (beta chain) was picked up a small number of times. The data were obtained in a study of response to subunit inactivated influenza vaccine. Via MiXCR, TCRdb re-called the RT-PCR reads, giving one row per CDR3 protein. The data show approximately 520,000 distinct CDR3 sequences, 16% seen once. The germline gives CDR1 MDHEN, CDR2 SYDVKM. V lost 6 bases and J lost 3; bases outside the gene matches: 8. The CDR3 has 14 amino acids. The TCR comes from a man between 50 and 69 years old who received an inactivated influenza vaccine. This chain joins TRBV28 and TRBJ2-7; 7 bases fit TRBD1. Sequences were derived from CD4+ T cells sorted from PBMCs, sampled around 25 months after vaccination. The CDR3 DNA is TGTGCCAGCAGGAGCGGACAGGCCCTCTACGAGCAGTACTTC. It translates to CASRSGQALYEQYF.